This T cell receptor beta chain was documented in a study of early T cells in non-severe SARS-CoV-2 infection. Attached unique molecular identifiers marked individual cDNA molecules. MiXCR was run by TCRdb on the 5' RACE reads, yielding one entry per CDR3 protein. Of about 48,000 distinct CDR3 sequences detected, more than 6.5% appear once; the ten largest clones hold 5.8%. General study points: A preference for anti-spike CD8 responses marked VDJdb matching, which missed private and CD4 specificities.

This clonotype showed up many times. What it recognizes is unknown. The CDR3 runs 12 residues. Germline V lookup: CDR1 MNHEY, CDR2 SVGEGT. Between the trimmed V and J ends, which lost 3 bases and 6 bases, there was a span of 6 bases. This sequence joins TRBV6-2 or TRBV6-3 and TRBJ2-1; D unclear. The source material was whole blood. The receptor was isolated from an adult who was a healthcare worker with PCR-confirmed SARS-CoV-2 infection or an uninfected control (not recorded which). The CDR3 loop reads CASSYDVNEQFF. CDR3 in DNA: TGTGCCAGCAGTTATGACGTCAATGAGCAGTTCTTC.